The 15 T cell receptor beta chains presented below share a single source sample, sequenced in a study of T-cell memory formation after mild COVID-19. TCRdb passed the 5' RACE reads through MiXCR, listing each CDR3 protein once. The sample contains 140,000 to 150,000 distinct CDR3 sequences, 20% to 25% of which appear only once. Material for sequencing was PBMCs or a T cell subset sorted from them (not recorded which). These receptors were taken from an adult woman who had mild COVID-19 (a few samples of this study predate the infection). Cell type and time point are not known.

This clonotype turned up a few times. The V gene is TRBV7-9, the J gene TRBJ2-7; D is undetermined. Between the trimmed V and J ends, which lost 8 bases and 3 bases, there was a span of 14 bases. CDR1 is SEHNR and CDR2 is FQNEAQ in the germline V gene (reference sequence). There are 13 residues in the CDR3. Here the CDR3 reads CASGRAPVYEQYF. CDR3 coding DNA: TGTGCCAGCGGCCGGGCCCCGGTCTACGAGCAGTACTTC.

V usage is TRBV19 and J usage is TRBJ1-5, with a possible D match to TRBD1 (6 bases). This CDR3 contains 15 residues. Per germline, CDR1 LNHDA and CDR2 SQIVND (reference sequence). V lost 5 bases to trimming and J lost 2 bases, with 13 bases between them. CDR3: CASSWVGGGNQPQHF. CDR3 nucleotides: TGTGCCAGTAGTTGGGTAGGGGGTGGCAATCAGCCCCAGCATTTT. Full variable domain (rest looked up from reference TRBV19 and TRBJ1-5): DGGITQSPKYLFRKEGQNVTLSCEQNLNHDAMYWYRQDPGQGLRLIYYSQIVNDFQKGDIAEGYSVSREKKESFPLTVTSAQKNPTAFYLCASSWVGGGNQPQHFGDGTRLSIL.

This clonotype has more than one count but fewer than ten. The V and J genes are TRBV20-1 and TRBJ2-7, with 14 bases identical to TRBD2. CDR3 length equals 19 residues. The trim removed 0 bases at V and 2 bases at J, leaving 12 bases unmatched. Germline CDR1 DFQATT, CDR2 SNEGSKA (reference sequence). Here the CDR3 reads CSARDSPGLAGVGPYEQYF. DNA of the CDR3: TGCAGTGCTAGAGATTCGCCGGGACTAGCGGGGGTAGGTCCCTACGAGCAGTACTTC.

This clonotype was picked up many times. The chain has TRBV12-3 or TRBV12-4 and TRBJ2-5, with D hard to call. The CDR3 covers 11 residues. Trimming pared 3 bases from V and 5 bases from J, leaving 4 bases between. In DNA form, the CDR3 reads TGTGCCAGCAGTTTTGGTGAGACCCAGTACTTC. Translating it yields CASSFGETQYF.

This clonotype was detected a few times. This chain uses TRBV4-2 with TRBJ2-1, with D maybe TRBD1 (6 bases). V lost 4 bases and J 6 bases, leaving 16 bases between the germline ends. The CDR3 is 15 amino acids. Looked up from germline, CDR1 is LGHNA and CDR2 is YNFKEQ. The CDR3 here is CASSPRWGQSNEQFF. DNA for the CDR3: TGTGCCAGCAGCCCCCGTTGGGGGCAAAGCAATGAGCAGTTCTTC.

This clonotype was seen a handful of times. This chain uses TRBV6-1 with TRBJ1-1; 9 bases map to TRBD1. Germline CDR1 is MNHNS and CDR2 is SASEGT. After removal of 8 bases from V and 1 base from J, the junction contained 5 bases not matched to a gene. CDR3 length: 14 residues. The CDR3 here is CASDGQGTNTEAFF. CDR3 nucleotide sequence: TGTGCCAGCGACGGACAGGGGACGAACACTGAAGCTTTCTTT.

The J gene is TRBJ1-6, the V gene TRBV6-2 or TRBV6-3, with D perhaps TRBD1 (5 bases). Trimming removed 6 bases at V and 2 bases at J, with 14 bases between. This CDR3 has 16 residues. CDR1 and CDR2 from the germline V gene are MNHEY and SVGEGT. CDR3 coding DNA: TGTGCCAGCAGCCTTTTGGGGCAAGCCTATAATTCACCCCTCCACTTT. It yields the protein CASSLLGQAYNSPLHF.

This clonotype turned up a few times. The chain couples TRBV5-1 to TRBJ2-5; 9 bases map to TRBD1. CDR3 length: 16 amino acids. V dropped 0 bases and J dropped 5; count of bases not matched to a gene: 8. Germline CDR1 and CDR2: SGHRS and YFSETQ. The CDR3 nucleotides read TGCGCCAGCAGCTTGGGACCGGGACAGGGACGCGAGACCCAGTACTTC. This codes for CASSLGPGQGRETQYF.

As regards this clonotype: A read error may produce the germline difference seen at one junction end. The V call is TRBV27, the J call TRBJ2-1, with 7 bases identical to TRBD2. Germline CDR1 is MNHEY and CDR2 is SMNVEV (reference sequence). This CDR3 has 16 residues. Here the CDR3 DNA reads TGTGCCAGCAGTGGGGCGACTAGCTACTCCCACAATGAGCAGTTCTTC. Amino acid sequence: CASSGATSYSHNEQFF.

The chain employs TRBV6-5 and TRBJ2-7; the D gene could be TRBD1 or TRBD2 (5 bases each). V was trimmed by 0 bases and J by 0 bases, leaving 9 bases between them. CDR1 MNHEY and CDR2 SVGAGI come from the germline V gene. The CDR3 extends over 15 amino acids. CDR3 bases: TGTGCCAGCAGTTACTCGTCAGGGACCTCCTACGAGCAGTACTTC. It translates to CASSYSSGTSYEQYF.

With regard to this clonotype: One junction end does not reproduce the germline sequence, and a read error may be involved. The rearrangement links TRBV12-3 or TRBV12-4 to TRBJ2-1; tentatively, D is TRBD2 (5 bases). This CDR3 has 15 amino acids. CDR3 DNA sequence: TGTGCCAGCAGTTTCCCCAGCGGTAACAATGAGGAGCTGTTCTTC. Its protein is CASSFPSGNNEELFF.

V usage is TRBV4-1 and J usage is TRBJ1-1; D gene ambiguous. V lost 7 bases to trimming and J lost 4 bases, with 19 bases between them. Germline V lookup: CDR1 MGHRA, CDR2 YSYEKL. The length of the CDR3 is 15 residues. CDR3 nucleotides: TGCGCCAGCACGCTCAACCCGGGTCCAAGCACTGAAGCTTTCTTT. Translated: CASTLNPGPSTEAFF.

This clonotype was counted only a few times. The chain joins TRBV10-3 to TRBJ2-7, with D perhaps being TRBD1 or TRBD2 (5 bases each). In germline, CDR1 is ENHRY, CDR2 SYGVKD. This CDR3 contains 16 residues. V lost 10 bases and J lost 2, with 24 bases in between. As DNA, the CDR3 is TGTGCCACCACGATGGGGGTCGGGGACCAAACCTACGAGCAGTACTTC. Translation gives CATTMGVGDQTYEQYF.

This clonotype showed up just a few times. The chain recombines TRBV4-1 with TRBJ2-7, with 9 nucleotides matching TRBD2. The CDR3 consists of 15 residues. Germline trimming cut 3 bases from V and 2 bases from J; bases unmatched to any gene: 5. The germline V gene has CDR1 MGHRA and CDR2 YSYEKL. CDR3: CASSHPSSGAYEQYF. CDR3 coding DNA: TGCGCCAGCAGCCATCCGTCTAGCGGGGCCTACGAGCAGTACTTC.

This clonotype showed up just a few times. The CDR3 nucleotides read TGCAGTGCTAGCCGGGACAGACGCTATGGCTACACCTTC. This encodes CSASRDRRYGYTF. The gene calls are TRBV20-1 and TRBJ1-2, with TRBD1 matching 7 bases. After removal of 3 bases from V and 4 bases from J, the junction contained 5 bases not matched to a gene. The CDR3 covers 13 residues. Germline lookup yields CDR1 DFQATT and CDR2 SNEGSKA (reference sequence).